The sequence of this T cell receptor beta chain was determined in a study of prognosis after radiotherapy for stage I lung cancer. Study context: Patients numbered approximately twelve men and 5 or 6 women, aged about 53 to 90 with a median of 74.5 years.

Details on this clonotype: Its antigen remains unknown. It differs at one base from a far larger clone, so likely a read error.

The CDR3 has 12 amino acids. Germline loops: CDR1 MRHNA, CDR2 SNTAGT. A draw of roughly 5.8 milliliters of peripheral blood took place at each of two time points. Whole-study findings and limits: Reduced unique TCR clone counts were recorded after stereotactic body radiation therapy, with a median of roughly 9,300 versus 7,200.

Genomic DNA served as the source from which two-round multiplex PCR generated TCR beta CDR3 amplicons. First-round PCR employed TRBV- and TRBJ-specific primers for each gene. MiXCR, applied by TCRdb to the multiplex PCR reads, yields one record per CDR3 protein. The sample lists about 24,000 distinct CDR3 sequences, 36% occurring once. This clonotype originated in a donor of 50 years or more with non-small cell lung cancer. The V and J genes are TRBV6-4 and TRBJ1-2; D uncertain. The sequencing here drew on PBMCs, taken before or after stereotactic body radiation therapy (not recorded which). CDR3 DNA sequence: TGTGCCAGCAGTTACTCAGCAAGAAGCTACACCTTC. Protein product: CASSYSARSYTF.